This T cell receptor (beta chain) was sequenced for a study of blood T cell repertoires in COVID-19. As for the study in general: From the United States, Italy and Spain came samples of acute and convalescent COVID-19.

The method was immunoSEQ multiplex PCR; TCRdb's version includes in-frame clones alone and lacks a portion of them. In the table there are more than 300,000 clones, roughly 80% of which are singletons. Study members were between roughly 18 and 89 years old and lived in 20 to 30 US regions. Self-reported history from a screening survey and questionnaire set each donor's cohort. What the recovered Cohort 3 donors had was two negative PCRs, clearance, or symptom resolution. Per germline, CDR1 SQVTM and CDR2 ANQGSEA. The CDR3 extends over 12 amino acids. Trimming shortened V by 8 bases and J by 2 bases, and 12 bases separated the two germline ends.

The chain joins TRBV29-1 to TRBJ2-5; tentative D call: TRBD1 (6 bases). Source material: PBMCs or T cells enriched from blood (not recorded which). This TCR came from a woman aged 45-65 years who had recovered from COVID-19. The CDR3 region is CSTGHLQETQYF. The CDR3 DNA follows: TGCAGCACGGGACACCTTCAAGAGACCCAGTACTTC. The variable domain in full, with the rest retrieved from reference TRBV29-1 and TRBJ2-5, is SAVISQKPSRDICQRGTSLTIQCQVDSQVTMMFWYRQQPGQSLTLIATANQGSEATYESGFVIDKFPISRPNLTFSTLTVSNMSPEDSSIYLCSTGHLQETQYFGPGTRLLVL.